This TCR beta chain was obtained from a study of blood T cells in healthy people across ages. Each donor gave roughly 9.8 milliliters of peripheral blood. The germline CDR1 and CDR2 sequences are SGHRS and YFSETQ. The V and J ends lost 3 bases and 3 bases, in that order; junction bases with no gene match: 11. The CDR3 is made up of 16 amino acids. Notes on the study in general: The study found more naive CD4+ cells and higher diversity in long-lived than aged donors.

Together with a sample-barcoded 5' primer, a J-beta primer mix was included in a second PCR lasting roughly 6 to 12 cycles. Every cDNA molecule carried a tag from a template-switch adaptor bearing 12 random nucleotides. TCRdb fed the 5' RACE reads into MiXCR, producing one record per CDR3 protein. This sample yields some 760,000 distinct CDR3 sequences, of which around 25% are seen a single time; 3% to 4% belongs to the top ten. A remark on this clonotype: What it binds is not known.

The sample was also linked to a second study, of T cells of mothers and their children. That work states: Compared with unrelated pairs, related mother-child pairs had slightly higher, non-significant overlap.

The gene calls are TRBV5-1 and TRBJ1-1; 7 bases line up with TRBD1. Sequencing used blood. This clonotype was sampled from a boy between 10 and 17 years old in good health. This chain's CDR3 is CASSSTGSALDTEAFF. CDR3 nucleotides: TGCGCCAGCAGCTCGACAGGGAGCGCGTTGGACACTGAAGCTTTCTTT. Together with reference TRBV5-1 and TRBJ1-1, the CDR3 gives the full variable domain: KAGVTQTPRYLIKTRGQQVTLSCSPISGHRSVSWYQQTPGQGLQFLFEYFSETQRNKGNFPGRFSGRQFSNSRSEMNVSTLELGDSALYLCASSSTGSALDTEAFFGQGTRLTVV.